This T cell receptor beta chain was captured by sequencing in a study of blood T cells in healthy people across ages. About 10 milliliters of peripheral blood were drawn from each donor into EDTA-treated tubes. This clonotype was observed a few times. Its antigen is not known. Study results and limitations: A roughly linear age-dependent decrease characterized TCR beta diversity per million T cells. The study found TCR beta diversity correlated strongly with naive T cell percentage. More naive CD4+ cells and higher diversity were found in long-lived than in aged donors.

This CDR3 has 11 amino acids. Germline CDR1 reads ENHRY; CDR2 reads SYGVKD. V lost 3 bases and J lost 8, with 4 bases in between. With a J-beta primer mix and a sample-barcoded 5' primer, a second PCR ran roughly 6 to 12 cycles. TCRdb itself ran the 5' RACE reads through MiXCR, one entry per CDR3 protein. The sample lists over 1,500,000 distinct CDR3 sequences, 39% seen once, with approximately 22% in the top ten. This receptor was obtained from a human donor in good health. V gene TRBV10-3 combines with J gene TRBJ1-4, with no clear D. Sequencing was performed on blood. The CDR3 reads CAISDEEKLFF. For the CDR3, the DNA is TGTGCCATCAGTGACGAGGAAAAACTGTTTTTT.